Shown below are 27 T cell receptor beta chains from a single sample sequenced in a study of blood T cells in healthy people across ages. A second PCR, run for roughly 6 to 11 cycles, used a sample-barcoded 5' primer plus a J-beta primer mix. TCRdb itself ran the 5' RACE reads through MiXCR, one entry per CDR3 protein. The table has more than 1 million distinct CDR3 sequences, 45% seen once. The specimen sequenced was blood. The receptors stem from a woman aged 60-75 years in good health.

The CDR3 region has the DNA TGTGCCAGCAGTGAAGTCGCGTGGGGCCAAGAGACCCAGTACTTC. Encoded protein: CASSEVAWGQETQYF. V usage is TRBV25-1 and J usage is TRBJ2-5; D is unclear. Per germline, CDR1 MGHDK and CDR2 SYGVNS. Deletions cut 2 bases from V and 1 base from J, with 11 bases between. The CDR3 sequence is 15 residues long.

The rearrangement links TRBV29-1 to TRBJ2-7; 11 bases match TRBD2. Germline V gene sequence: CDR1 SQVTM, CDR2 ANQGSEA. The CDR3 consists of 14 residues. CDR3 sequence: CAVPLAGVSYEQYF. In DNA form, the CDR3 reads TGCGCGGTCCCACTAGCGGGAGTCTCGTATGAGCAGTACTTC.

In its sample, this clonotype was seen many times. The rearrangement joins TRBV20-1 to TRBJ2-7; no clear D gene. The V end was cut by 3 bases, the J end by 4 bases, with 16 bases between. The CDR3 is made up of 14 amino acids. Germline V CDR1 and CDR2: DFQATT, SNEGSKA (reference sequence). The CDR3: CSASRYSTPYEQYF. The CDR3 DNA sequence: TGCAGTGCTAGTAGATACAGTACCCCTTACGAGCAGTACTTC.

This chain joins TRBV29-1 and TRBJ2-7, with 8 positions matching TRBD1. The CDR3 extends over 15 amino acids. Germline trimming cut 4 bases from V and 3 bases from J; bases unmatched to any gene: 11. Germline CDR1 SQVTM, CDR2 ANQGSEA. The CDR3 DNA reads TGCAGCGTTGGCAGGCAGGGGGCGATAAACTACGAGCAGTACTTC. This encodes CSVGRQGAINYEQYF.

CDR3 sequence (DNA): TGCAGCGTAAGGGCTCCCCTCGTAGATACGCAGTATTTT. This translates into CSVRAPLVDTQYF. The J gene is TRBJ2-3, the V gene TRBV29-1; the D is unclear. V was pared by 6 bases and J by 5 bases, with 15 bases between. This CDR3 is 13 amino acids long. CDR1 and CDR2 from the germline V gene are SQVTM and ANQGSEA.

This clonotype has more than one count but fewer than ten. The rearrangement links TRBV20-1 to TRBJ2-1; no firm D call. This CDR3 comprises 15 residues. Germline V CDR1 and CDR2: DFQATT, SNEGSKA (reference sequence). V was shortened by 1 base and J by 6 bases, with 16 bases between the two germline ends. The CDR3 DNA reads as TGCAGTGCTAGAGTAACCACCCATGGTGGCAATGAGCAGTTCTTC. Protein sequence: CSARVTTHGGNEQFF.

V and J are TRBV7-8 and TRBJ2-7; TRBD1 agrees at 7 bases. Germline V CDR1 and CDR2: SGHVS, FQNEAQ. The CDR3 spans 15 residues. V lost 6 bases, J lost 2 bases, and 10 bases stayed unmatched. CDR3 nucleotides: TGTGCCAGCAGGAAAGGGGGCCCCCTCACCTACGAGCAGTACTTC. This translates into CASRKGGPLTYEQYF.

This clonotype has only a few counts. The chain couples TRBV29-1 to TRBJ2-5, with TRBD2 matching 8 bases. V shed 8 bases and J 4 bases; nucleotides not matched to a gene: 6. CDR3 length equals 12 residues. In germline, CDR1 is SQVTM, CDR2 ANQGSEA. The CDR3 nucleotides are TGCAGCTCATTCGGGGGGGGAGAGACCCAGTACTTC. Translating it yields CSSFGGGETQYF.

The table lists this clonotype with a few counts. This chain's CDR3 is CASGDRGFGYGYTF. The CDR3 DNA follows: TGTGCCAGCGGGGACAGGGGGTTCGGCTATGGCTACACCTTC. This chain links TRBV6-5 with TRBJ1-2, with 11 positions matching TRBD1. The CDR3 covers 14 residues. Looked up from germline, CDR1 is MNHEY and CDR2 is SVGAGI. The V segment lost 8 bases and the J segment 4 bases; nucleotides outside the gene matches: 6.

This clonotype was found many times. The gene calls are TRBV29-1 and TRBJ2-4; 11 nucleotides agree with TRBD2. Germline V gene data show CDR1 as SQVTM and CDR2 as ANQGSEA. The J segment lost 9 bases and the V segment lost 4 bases, leaving 2 bases of the junction unmatched. This CDR3 is 12 amino acids long. This CDR3 reads CSVVSGRGIQYF. Written as DNA, the CDR3 is TGCAGCGTTGTTAGCGGGAGGGGCATTCAGTACTTC.

The V call is TRBV28, the J call TRBJ2-7, with 8 positions matching TRBD2. In germline, CDR1 is MDHEN, CDR2 SYDVKM. J lost 2 bases, V lost 5 bases, and 8 bases had no gene match. The CDR3 covers 15 residues. CDR3 residues: CASSVPSGSAYEQYF. In nucleotides, the CDR3 is TGTGCCAGCAGTGTTCCTAGCGGGTCCGCCTACGAGCAGTACTTC.

The V call is TRBV2, the J call TRBJ2-1; tentative D call: TRBD2 (5 bases). The length of the CDR3 is 15 residues. V lost 7 bases and J 0 bases, leaving 13 bases between the germline ends. CDR1 SNHLY and CDR2 FYNNEI come from the germline V gene. The CDR3 coding sequence is TGTGCCAGCACCCTCCCCGGGATCTCCTACAATGAGCAGTTCTTC. This gives the protein CASTLPGISYNEQFF.

CDR3 sequence (DNA): TGCAGTGCTTGGGGGGGGACAGGGGACGATTCGTGGGCCCTCCACTTT. As protein: CSAWGGTGDDSWALHF. The chain combines TRBV20-1 with TRBJ1-6; 10 bases align to TRBD1. V was clipped by 5 bases and J by 14 bases; unmatched bases: 18. The CDR3 covers 16 residues. Germline assignment: CDR1 DFQATT and CDR2 SNEGSKA (reference sequence).

This clonotype was counted only a few times. This sequence joins TRBV6-7 and TRBJ2-7; the D gene could be TRBD1 or TRBD2 (5 bases each). TRBV6-7 is annotated as an ORF whose role is uncertain. This CDR3 spans 16 amino acids. The V and J ends lost 4 bases and 3 bases respectively, with 19 bases between them. CDR3: CASSSPGNRDGYEQYF. The CDR3 DNA reads as TGTGCCAGCAGTTCCCCTGGGAACCGGGACGGCTACGAGCAGTACTTC.

Worth noting for this clonotype: Possible read error: a much larger clone is one base away. The rearrangement uses TRBV7-3 and TRBJ1-5; D uncertain. The CDR3 loop spans 13 amino acids. The germline V gene has CDR1 SGHTA and CDR2 FQGTGA. The CDR3 DNA reads TGTGTCAGCAGCTTGTGGGGAAATCAGCCCCAGCATTTT. It yields the protein CVSSLWGNQPQHF.

This clonotype was detected a few times. The chain is built from TRBV7-9 and TRBJ2-7; the match to TRBD1 covers 10 bases. Germline CDR1 SEHNR, CDR2 FQNEAQ (reference sequence). The CDR3 consists of 15 residues. The junction had 6 bases not matched to a gene; V was cut back by 5 bases and J by 2 bases. CDR3 sequence reads: CASSTGTGDTYEQYF. The CDR3, as DNA: TGTGCCAGCAGCACGGGGACAGGGGACACCTACGAGCAGTACTTC. Full variable domain (missing parts from reference TRBV7-9 and TRBJ2-7): DTGVSQNPRHKITKRGQNVTFRCDPISEHNRLYWYRQTLGQGPEFLTYFQNEAQLEKSRLLSDRFSAERPKGSFSTLEIQRTEQGDSAMYLCASSTGTGDTYEQYFGPGTRLTVT.

The chain recombines TRBV15 with TRBJ2-1; D uncertain. CDR1 is LNHNV and CDR2 is YYDKDF in the germline V gene (reference sequence). Trimming took off 4 bases at V and 3 bases at J, with 10 bases between the two ends. The CDR3 consists of 14 residues. The DNA for the CDR3 is TGTGCCACCAGCAAACCGAATTTCTACAATGAGCAGTTCTTC. Translating gives CATSKPNFYNEQFF. Drawing the rest from reference TRBV15 and TRBJ2-1, the complete variable domain is DAMVIQNPRYQVTQFGKPVTLSCSQTLNHNVMYWYQQKSSQAPKLLFHYYDKDFNNEADTPDNFQSRRPNTSFCFLDIRSPGLGDTAMYLCATSKPNFYNEQFFGPGTRLTVL.

This clonotype was picked up a small number of times. This sequence joins TRBV5-1 and TRBJ2-7, with 11 nucleotides matching TRBD2. The CDR3 contains 13 residues. Germline V gives CDR1 SGHRS, CDR2 YFSETQ. V lost 3 bases and J lost 7; bases outside the gene matches: 3. The DNA of the CDR3 is TGCGCCAGCAGCTCGGGACTAGCGGAGGAGCAGTACTTC. Translating it yields CASSSGLAEEQYF.

V is TRBV4-2 and J is TRBJ2-3; tentative D call: TRBD2 (5 bases). The CDR3 has 17 residues. V was shortened by 0 bases and J by 1 base, with 14 bases between the two germline ends. The germline gives CDR1 LGHNA, CDR2 YNFKEQ. CDR3 sequence (DNA): TGTGCCAGCAGCCAAGATAGGCGGGCGTGGGGCACAGATACGCAGTATTTT. This sequence encodes CASSQDRRAWGTDTQYF.

This clonotype was observed a handful of times. The chain is built from TRBV29-1 and TRBJ1-5; D possibly corresponds to TRBD1 (5 bases). The CDR3 totals 13 residues. V was cut by 4 bases and J by 6 bases, with 13 bases left in between. Germline V lookup: CDR1 SQVTM, CDR2 ANQGSEA. CDR3 loop: CSVGGRAGQPQHF. The CDR3 DNA follows: TGCAGCGTTGGGGGGAGGGCCGGTCAGCCCCAGCATTTT.

The V call is TRBV12-3 or TRBV12-4, the J call TRBJ2-5; tentatively, D is TRBD1 or TRBD2 (5 bases each). V was clipped by 6 bases and J by 5 bases, with 13 bases between them. This CDR3 is built from 13 residues. CDR3 DNA sequence: TGTGCCAGCAGCCTCTGGGGGTACGAGACCCAGTACTTC. It codes for CASSLWGYETQYF.

This chain links TRBV5-6 with TRBJ1-1; no clear D gene. Trimming left V 4 bases short and J 0 bases short, with 16 bases between. Germline V lookup: CDR1 SGHDT, CDR2 YYEEEE. This CDR3 spans 16 amino acids. The CDR3 loop reads CASSPLWGTLNTEAFF. In DNA form, the CDR3 reads TGTGCCAGCAGCCCCCTATGGGGTACGTTGAACACTGAAGCTTTCTTT.

This clonotype has a handful of counts. The rearrangement joins TRBV12-3 or TRBV12-4 to TRBJ2-7, with 7 bases aligning to TRBD2. The CDR3 runs to 14 residues. After removal of 2 bases from V and 5 bases from J, the junction contained 6 bases not matched to a gene. CDR3 sequence: CASSLSRGRNEQYF. CDR3 DNA sequence: TGTGCCAGCAGTTTATCTCGCGGGAGAAACGAGCAGTACTTC.

The chain links TRBV28 to TRBJ2-3; 8 bases fit TRBD1. Trimming at V came to 4 bases and at J to 6 bases, leaving 9 bases not matched to a gene. The CDR3 is 15 amino acids. Germline lookup yields CDR1 MDHEN and CDR2 SYDVKM. The CDR3 reads CASSWGQAGGDTQYF. The CDR3 bases are TGTGCCAGCAGTTGGGGACAGGCAGGGGGGGATACGCAGTATTTT.

This clonotype was seen a handful of times. The chain employs TRBV20-1 and TRBJ2-1; 11 bases are shared with TRBD1. V was clipped by 6 bases and J by 8 bases; unmatched bases: 6. Germline V CDR1 and CDR2: DFQATT, SNEGSKA (reference sequence). The CDR3 has 13 amino acids. The CDR3 DNA reads as TGCAGTGCCCGGGACAGGGGGTCGGATGAGCAGTTCTTC. The encoded protein is CSARDRGSDEQFF.

This clonotype showed up just a few times. The CDR3 reads CASSQVGLGTEQYF. The CDR3 DNA reads as TGCGCCAGCAGCCAAGTCGGACTAGGAACAGAGCAGTACTTC. The chain combines TRBV4-1 with TRBJ2-4; 7 bases line up with TRBD2. Germline CDR1 reads MGHRA; CDR2 reads YSYEKL. V gave up 1 base and J gave up 13 bases; unmatched junction bases: 10. This CDR3 has 14 residues.

The chain links TRBV7-2 to TRBJ2-6; 7 bases are shared with TRBD1. With V trimmed by 3 bases and J by 0 bases, 11 bases remained unmatched. Germline V CDR1 and CDR2: SGHTA, FQGNSA. The CDR3 is made up of 19 amino acids. The CDR3: CASSFRGDSFLSGANVLTF. In nucleotides, the CDR3 is TGTGCCAGCAGCTTCAGAGGGGACAGCTTCCTCTCTGGGGCCAACGTCCTGACTTTC.